The next 25 T cell receptor beta chains were all read from a single sample in a study of breast tumors, draining lymph nodes, adjacent tissues (TCRdb year 2016). The axillary draining lymph nodes of breast cancer patients were the source of the lymph node samples. Library preparation employed multiplex PCR. The sample was run on an Illumina HiSeq 2000. The public sequencing data were trimmed at Q25 with fastp and processed into clonotypes with MiXCR by TCRdb, which kept only in-frame beta chains. Rows with a matching CDR3 protein are joined into one entry that keeps the most common DNA and genes. The table for this sample lists about 180,000 distinct CDR3 sequences; roughly a third of them were counted only once. Over 3.5% of the sample is held by the ten biggest clonotypes. The sequencing input was axillary lymph node tissue. These TCRs come from a female donor with breast cancer. Some clones in this sample may be carry-over from other donors' samples.

This clonotype appeared many times. This chain connects TRBV7-9 to TRBJ2-5, with D possibly matching TRBD1 (5 bases). Germline V gene data show CDR1 as SEHNR and CDR2 as FQNEAQ (reference sequence). Trimming took 5 bases from V and 2 from J, leaving 15 bases between them. The CDR3 is 15 residues long. Here the CDR3 reads CASSLGVGSQETQYF. CDR3 sequence (DNA): TGTGCCAGCAGCCTAGGGGTCGGCAGTCAAGAGACCCAGTACTTC.

This clonotype was counted between two and nine times. The chain combines TRBV11-2 with TRBJ2-7; 8 bases match TRBD1. There are 20 residues in the CDR3. The V gene end was trimmed by 7 bases and the J gene end by 2 bases; junction bases not matched to a gene: 25. The V gene's germline CDR1 is SGHAT and CDR2 FQNNGV. The CDR3 reads CASTLGTGAYGRKGAYEQYF. CDR3 in DNA: TGTGCCAGCACGCTTGGGACAGGAGCATACGGGCGGAAAGGGGCCTACGAGCAGTACTTC.

In this sample, this clonotype turned up many times. This sequence joins TRBV12-3 or TRBV12-4 and TRBJ1-5, with 7 bases lining up with TRBD1. This CDR3 region has 16 residues. With 1 base clipped from V and 4 bases from J, the junction kept 7 bases outside the gene matches. The CDR3 spells CASSLEKAGGNQPQHF. In nucleotides, the CDR3 is TGTGCCAGCAGTTTAGAAAAGGCAGGGGGAAATCAGCCCCAGCATTTT.

This clonotype has ten or more counts. The gene calls are TRBV19 and TRBJ2-2, with D hard to call. Germline V gives CDR1 LNHDA, CDR2 SQIVND (reference sequence). V was trimmed by 2 bases and J by 0 bases, leaving 7 bases between them. This CDR3 contains 15 residues. The CDR3, as DNA: TGTGCCAGTAGTATACTGGCGGCGAACACCGGGGAGCTGTTTTTT. Translating it yields CASSILAANTGELFF.

The chain has TRBV7-9 and TRBJ1-4; D remains ambiguous. The CDR3 loop spans 16 amino acids. Germline CDR1 reads SEHNR; CDR2 reads FQNEAQ (reference sequence). Deletions cut 7 bases from V and 5 bases from J, with 20 bases between. CDR3 in DNA: TGTGCCAGCACCCTCGGACTAGCGGGAGCCAATGAAAAACTGTTTTTT. Its translation: CASTLGLAGANEKLFF.

Concerning this clonotype itself: Possible read error: a much larger clone is one base away. V is TRBV12-5 and J is TRBJ2-1, with TRBD2 matching 10 bases. CDR1 LGHNT and CDR2 FRNRAP come from the germline V gene. Germline trimming cut 2 bases from V and 8 bases from J; bases unmatched to any gene: 3. The CDR3 spans 14 residues. The CDR3 DNA follows: TGTGCTAGTGGTTTGAGCGGGGGGGACGATGAGCAGTTCTTC. This gives the protein CASGLSGGDDEQFF.

As concerns this clonotype: This sequence may be a read error, since a much larger clone differs from it by one base. Here the CDR3 omits its conserved ending phenylalanine or tryptophan, so a read error is the likely source. The chain has TRBV14 and TRBJ2-1; 11 positions match TRBD2. The V and J ends lost 4 bases and 13 bases, in that order; junction bases with no gene match: 6. This CDR3 contains 13 residues. Germline V gene data show CDR1 as SGHDN and CDR2 as FVKESK. The CDR3 region is CASSLDSGREQFS. The CDR3 bases are TGTGCCAGCAGCCTAGATAGCGGGAGGGAACAGTTCTCC.

This clonotype was seen repeatedly, ten times or more. The CDR3 region has the DNA TGTGCCAGCAGCTTGACCGAGGGGCTCAACGAGCAGTACTTC. It codes for CASSLTEGLNEQYF. The chain combines TRBV13 with TRBJ2-7; either TRBD1 or TRBD2 may fit D (5 bases each). The CDR3 has 14 amino acids. V gave up 3 bases and J gave up 5 bases, with 14 bases separating them. The germline gives CDR1 PRHDT, CDR2 FYEKMQ (reference sequence). Supplemented by reference TRBV13 and TRBJ2-7, the full variable domain reads AAGVIQSPRHLIKEKRETATLKCYPIPRHDTVYWYQQGPGQDPQFLISFYEKMQSDKGSIPDRFSAQQFSDYHSELNMSSLELGDSALYFCASSLTEGLNEQYFGPGTRLTVT.

Ten or more counts support this clonotype. The chain carries TRBV7-8 and TRBJ2-7; 9 bases match TRBD1. Germline assignment: CDR1 SGHVS and CDR2 FQNEAQ. The ends lost 5 bases at V and 3 bases at J; junction bases unmatched: 8. The CDR3 runs 15 residues. DNA for the CDR3: TGTGCCAGCAGCCTCACCGGGACAGGGATCTACGAGCAGTACTTC. As protein: CASSLTGTGIYEQYF.

J is TRBJ2-3 and V is TRBV6-4; 7 nucleotides align to TRBD2. The CDR3 extends over 14 amino acids. V was clipped by 4 bases and J by 4 bases; unmatched bases: 5. Germline V gene data show CDR1 as MRHNA and CDR2 as SNTAGT. The CDR3: CASSALGGSDTQYF. Written as DNA, the CDR3 is TGTGCCAGCAGTGCCCTGGGAGGGTCAGATACGCAGTATTTT.

The table lists this clonotype with many counts. The chain carries TRBV20-1 and TRBJ2-3; maybe TRBD1 (6 bases). Germline values: CDR1 DFQATT, CDR2 SNEGSKA (reference sequence). The CDR3 sequence is 15 residues long. The V end was cut by 5 bases, the J end by 0 bases, with 15 bases between. CDR3 region: CSAQGGGASTDTQYF. In nucleotides, the CDR3 is TGCAGTGCTCAAGGGGGTGGCGCTAGCACAGATACGCAGTATTTT.

With regard to this clonotype: The junction differs from germline at one of its ends, possibly a read error. The DNA of the CDR3 is TGTGCCAGCAGTCACTCGACGGGGGCTGAGCAGTACTTC. It translates to CASSHSTGAEQYF. V usage is TRBV6-5 and J usage is TRBJ2-7; D may match TRBD1 or TRBD2 (6 bases each). Germline V gene lookup returns CDR1 MNHEY and CDR2 SVGAGI. The CDR3 loop spans 13 amino acids.

This clonotype was counted only a few times. A much larger clone differs from this one at a single base, so this may be a read error. The rearrangement joins TRBV7-9 to TRBJ2-7; TRBD1 is a possible D gene (6 bases). The CDR3 loop spans 15 amino acids. Germline V gives CDR1 SEHNR, CDR2 FQNEAQ (reference sequence). In nucleotides, the CDR3 is TGTGCCAGCAGCGCCACCGGGACAAACTCCTACGAGCAGCACTTC. It specifies CASSATGTNSYEQHF.

Comment on this clonotype: Just one base apart from a much larger clone, this may be a read error. The V and J genes are TRBV4-1 and TRBJ1-2; D remains ambiguous. Deletions cut 0 bases from V and 3 bases from J, with 14 bases between. Germline CDR1 MGHRA, CDR2 YSYEKL. The CDR3 totals 16 residues. In DNA, the CDR3 is TGCGCCAGCAGCCAAGAGATCCAGGCTACATACTATGGCTACACCTTC. Its translation is CASSQEIQATYYGYTF.

As DNA, the CDR3 is TGTGCCAGTAATAAGGGGACAGCGGTAAATTCACCCCTCCACTTT. Protein sequence: CASNKGTAVNSPLHF. The chain joins TRBV19 to TRBJ1-6, with 7 bases matching TRBD1. Trimming took 7 bases from V and 7 from J; bases not matched to a gene: 10. This CDR3 has 15 amino acids. CDR1 and CDR2 (germline): LNHDA, SQIVND (reference sequence). The full variable domain, with the rest looked up from reference TRBV19 and TRBJ1-6, is DGGITQSPKYLFRKEGQNVTLSCEQNLNHDAMYWYRQDPGQGLRLIYYSQIVNDFQKGDIAEGYSVSREKKESFPLTVTSAQKNPTAFYLCASNKGTAVNSPLHFGNGTRLTVT.

The chain couples TRBV11-3 to TRBJ1-6; tentative D call: TRBD1 (5 bases). The germline gives CDR1 SGHNT, CDR2 YENEEA. The V end lost 1 base, the J end lost 7 bases, and 17 bases lay between the germline ends. CDR3 length: 17 residues. Written as DNA, the CDR3 is TGTGCCAGCAGCTTAGCCCTACAGGATGAGCCCAATTCACCCCTCCACTTT. Its translation: CASSLALQDEPNSPLHF.

As concerns this clonotype: A read error may be the cause here, since a much bigger clone is one base away. The chain recombines TRBV13 with TRBJ2-5; weak D call: TRBD2 (5 bases). V lost 5 bases and J lost 7, with 14 bases in between. Germline V gene data show CDR1 as PRHDT and CDR2 as FYEKMQ (reference sequence). The CDR3 has 13 amino acids. CDR3 residues: CASSLRTAGTQYF. For the CDR3, the DNA is TGTGCCAGCAGCCTTCGGACCGCGGGGACCCAGTACTTC.

This clonotype was counted ten times or more. This chain connects TRBV9 to TRBJ2-5, with D uncertain. Trimming cost V 0 bases and J 1 base, with 7 bases left between them. The V gene's germline CDR1 is SGDLS and CDR2 YYNGEE. This CDR3 region has 14 residues. This CDR3 reads CASSVDKFQETQYF. For the CDR3, the DNA is TGTGCCAGCAGCGTAGATAAGTTCCAAGAGACCCAGTACTTC.

In this sample, this clonotype turned up many times. The chain couples TRBV11-1 to TRBJ2-7, with unresolved D. There are 13 residues in the CDR3. Trimming removed 1 base from V and 4 bases from J, with 8 bases in between. Germline V gives CDR1 SGHAT, CDR2 FQDESV (reference sequence). CDR3 sequence reads: CASSLVPSYEQYF. The CDR3 region has the DNA TGTGCCAGCAGCTTAGTACCTTCGTACGAGCAGTACTTC.

This clonotype was seen once. The chain joins TRBV12-3 or TRBV12-4 to TRBJ1-1; no definite D call. The length of the CDR3 is 14 residues. Trimming stripped 2 bases from V and 1 base from J, with 8 bases between. The CDR3 reads CASSLNAENTEAFF. The CDR3 nucleotides are TGTGCCAGCAGTTTAAATGCGGAGAACACTGAAGCTTTCTTT.

This clonotype was seen repeatedly, ten times or more. This chain uses TRBV13 with TRBJ2-7; D tentatively reads TRBD1 or TRBD2 (5 bases each). Germline lookup yields CDR1 PRHDT and CDR2 FYEKMQ (reference sequence). The V end was cut by 1 base, the J end by 5 bases, with 18 bases between. CDR3 length equals 16 residues. The CDR3 loop is CASSLVGAGKGDEQYF. In DNA, the CDR3 is TGTGCCAGCAGCTTAGTTGGGGCAGGGAAGGGAGACGAGCAGTACTTC.

This clonotype has more than one count but fewer than ten. This chain connects TRBV4-1 to TRBJ1-5; D uncertain. This CDR3 spans 14 amino acids. The germline gives CDR1 MGHRA, CDR2 YSYEKL. With 0 bases removed from V and 7 bases from J, the gap between germline ends came to 10 bases. CDR3 amino acids: CASSQDQKGQPQHF. The CDR3 DNA sequence: TGCGCCAGCAGCCAAGATCAAAAAGGACAGCCCCAGCATTTT.

Note on this clonotype: A read error may be the cause here, since a much bigger clone is one base away. The chain is built from TRBV4-1 and TRBJ2-2; tentatively, D is TRBD2 (7 bases). Germline V CDR1 and CDR2: MGHRA, YSYEKL. CDR3 length equals 13 residues. CDR3 sequence (DNA): TGCGCCAGCAGTGGGGGGGCCGGCGGGGAGCGGTTTTTT. The encoded protein is CASSGGAGGERFF.

The chain uses TRBV9 and TRBJ1-2; TRBD1 might be the D (6 bases). V was shortened by 5 bases and J by 14 bases, with 19 bases between the two germline ends. CDR1 is SGDLS, CDR2 YYNGEE, per germline. The CDR3 runs 12 residues. CDR3 residues: CASSRGGAGKTF. CDR3 coding DNA: TGTGCCAGCAGTAGGGGGGGGGCTGGAAAAACCTTC. The full variable domain, rest sourced from reference TRBV9 and TRBJ1-2, is DSGVTQTPKHLITATGQRVTLRCSPRSGDLSVYWYQQSLDQGLQFLIQYYNGEERAKGNILERFSAQQFPDLHSELNLSSLELGDSALYFCASSRGGAGKTFGSGTRLTVV.

The chain carries TRBV6-1 and TRBJ2-5, with 9 bases identical to TRBD2. Per the germline V gene, CDR1 is MNHNS and CDR2 is SASEGT. CDR3 length: 14 amino acids. Unmatched junction bases numbered 10, after V lost 7 bases and J lost 7 bases. The CDR3 sequence is CASTSGVLKGTQYF. CDR3 bases: TGTGCCAGCACTAGCGGGGTCCTTAAGGGGACCCAGTACTTC.